The TCR beta chain described here comes from a study of blood T cell repertoires in COVID-19. Libraries were prepared by immunoSEQ multiplex PCR; TCRdb keeps only in-frame clonotypes and omits some of them. The table has under 45,000 clones, around nine tenths seen once. The CDR3 has 11 residues. Per the germline V gene, CDR1 is LNHDA and CDR2 is SQIVND (reference sequence). Trimming removed 6 bases from V and 8 bases from J, with 8 bases in between. Sequenced sample: peripheral blood. This TCR came from a man aged 40-55 years with COVID-19, enrolled during active disease. The chain carries TRBV19 and TRBJ2-1, with D unresolved. CDR3 nucleotide sequence: TGTGCCAGTAGAGCTAGACATGAGCAGTTCTTC. It translates to CASRARHEQFF.